This T cell receptor (beta chain) was identified during a study of tumor-infiltrating lymphocytes in oesophageal squamous cell carcinoma. TCRdb independently ran MiXCR on the PCR reads; one entry per CDR3 protein. The table has 15,000 to 20,000 distinct CDR3 sequences, over 40% seen once. Germline V gene lookup returns CDR1 SGHTA and CDR2 FQGTGA. Trimming took 4 bases from V and 6 from J; bases not matched to a gene: 12. CDR3 length: 18 residues. The chain links TRBV7-3 to TRBJ2-2, with 12 bases aligning to TRBD2. The sequencing sample was made of normal esophageal tissue next to the tumor. The receptor's source is a female donor with esophageal squamous cell carcinoma. The CDR3 spells CASSSPTSGSTVPGELFF. Here the CDR3 DNA reads TGTGCCAGCAGCTCCCCGACTAGCGGGAGTACAGTCCCCGGGGAGCTGTTTTTT.